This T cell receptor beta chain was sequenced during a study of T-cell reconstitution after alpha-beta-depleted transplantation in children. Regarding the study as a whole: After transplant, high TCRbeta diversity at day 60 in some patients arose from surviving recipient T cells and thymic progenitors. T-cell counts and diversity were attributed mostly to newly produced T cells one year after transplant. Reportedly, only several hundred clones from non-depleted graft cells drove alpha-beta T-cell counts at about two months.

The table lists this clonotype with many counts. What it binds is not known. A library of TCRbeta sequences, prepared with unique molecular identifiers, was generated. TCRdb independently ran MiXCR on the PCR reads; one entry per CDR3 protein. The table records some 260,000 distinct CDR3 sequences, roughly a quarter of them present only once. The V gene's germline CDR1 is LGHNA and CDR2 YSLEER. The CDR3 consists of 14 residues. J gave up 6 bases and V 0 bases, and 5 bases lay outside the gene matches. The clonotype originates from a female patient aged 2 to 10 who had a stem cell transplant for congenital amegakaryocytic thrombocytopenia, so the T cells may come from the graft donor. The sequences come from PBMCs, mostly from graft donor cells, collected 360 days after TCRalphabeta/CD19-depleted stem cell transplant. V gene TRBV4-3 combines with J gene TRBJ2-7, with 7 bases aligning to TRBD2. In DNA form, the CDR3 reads TGCGCCAGCAGCCAAGACGGGAGGTACCGCGAGCAGTACTTC. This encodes CASSQDGRYREQYF.